This T cell receptor beta chain was obtained from a study of immunodeficiency (dated by TCRdb to between 2018 and 2021). Some background on the complete study: The repertoires were analyzed to search for VDJ recombination defects and oligoclonality.

From a lookup of the germline V gene (reference sequence), CDR1 and CDR2 are MNHEY and SMNVEV. V loses 8 bases of germline sequence and J loses 6 bases, and the interval between the two ends is 14 bases. The CDR3 measures 13 amino acids from cysteine to phenylalanine. Left in the record is the CDR3 DNA by itself, 39 bases read in frame from the first base. In regard to this clone: The target of this receptor is not known. Qualities for individual bases were not recorded, and no much larger clone is one base off.

The research as a whole found: Relative to control CD8+ T cells, CD8+ T cells from patients had restricted TRB V-J pairing and a lower productive entropy. Severe oligoclonality, as judged by top-100 and total clonotype frequencies, was observed in patient CD8+ T cells but not in patient CD4+ T cells. In the entropy comparisons of patients against healthy controls, patients were shown as n=3 (open circles), and an effect of thymic development was suggested only as a possibility.

Genomic DNA was extracted using the QIAamp DNA Blood Mini Kit and was submitted for immunoSEQ repertoire analysis. Using a standard quantity of genomic DNA template, multiplex PCR was run to amplify the CDR3 regions. The PCR products underwent sequencing on an Illumina platform. For the original study's pipeline: Sequences were mapped to a reference, using V, D and J gene definitions from IMGT. Closely related sequences were merged by a nearest-neighbor clustering algorithm so that PCR and sequencing errors were removed. V, D and J usage was examined in productive unique and total sequences using ImmunoSEQ Analyzer tools along with R version 3.6.1. TCRdb's version of the immuneACCESS table is confined to in-frame rearrangements and falls short of the full clone set. An unresolved V gene accounts for under half of the shortfall where checked; the remainder is of unknown origin. The DNA gave D and trimming, while V, J and clone size come from that table. This sample holds nearly 3,500 clones; about nine tenths were observed only once. The ten most abundant clones make up about 11% of the sample.

CD3+CD8+ T cells were sorted from fresh PBMCs before TCR sequencing. This chain joins TRBV27 to TRBJ2-1; TRBD2 is a possible D gene, resting on 5 matching bases. The specimen was CD8+ T cells from blood. The sequence derives from a human donor in good health. The CDR3 reads CASADSGSNEQFF. The DNA sequence is as follows: TGTGCCAGCGCCGATTCGGGGTCCAATGAGCAGTTCTTC.